This T cell receptor beta chain was identified during a study of cytomegalovirus exposure and HLA in healthy donors. About the research overall: Out of about 190 million T cells, an earlier analysis found some 110 million unique TCR beta sequences in total.

PCR was performed using 60 Vbeta and 13 Jbeta primers. Sequencing used immunoSEQ multiplex PCR; TCRdb keeps in-frame clones, though not all of them. The table records under 130,000 clones, 60% to 70% of them present only once. This clone was counted only a few times. Trimming pared 4 bases from V and 3 bases from J, leaving 11 bases between. CDR1 and CDR2 from the germline V gene are SGHNT and YYREEE (reference sequence). The CDR3 spans 14 residues. The chain combines TRBV5-4 with TRBJ2-1; perhaps TRBD2 as D (5 bases). The sequenced sample was PBMCs. This sequence was found in a man aged 25-45 years in good health and CMV-seropositive. The CDR3 DNA is TGTGCCAGCAGCGTACCGACTATCTACAATGAGCAGTTCTTC. Translated, it gives CASSVPTIYNEQFF.